This TCR beta chain was documented in a study of a mutant IDH1 vaccine in newly diagnosed glioma. On the study more broadly: Patients began vaccination 4-6 weeks after radiotherapy alone, or with temozolomide cycles. Most patients had radiochemotherapy with temozolomide before enrollment; others had one alone.

CDR3 length: 15 amino acids. The germline gives CDR1 SGHDN, CDR2 FVKESK. The V end lost 3 bases, the J end lost 3 bases, and 15 bases lay between the germline ends. This clone was picked up a small number of times. Its cognate antigen is unknown. Noted time point: week 5, during vaccination. Doses comprised 300 ug of mutant IDH1 20-mer peptide each, plus topical imiquimod. The method was immunoSEQ multiplex PCR; TCRdb's version includes in-frame clones alone and lacks a portion of them. The repertoire holds roughly 42,000 clones, over 75% seen once, with about 1.5% in the top ten. The sequenced sample was PBMCs, obtained from a glioma patient whose treatment included an IDH1 peptide vaccine. The origin of this receptor is a man between 40 and 49 years old with glioma. This chain joins TRBV14 and TRBJ2-7; D possibly corresponds to TRBD2 (5 bases). CDR3 bases: TGTGCCAGCAGCCAGTCCTGGACTCCAGGCTACGAGCAGTACTTC. Its translation is CASSQSWTPGYEQYF.